The 21 T cell receptor beta chains below come from one sample, sequenced in a study of shared clonotypes between healthy human individuals. Some clones are missing from TCRdb's copy, which holds only in-frame ones; the method was immunoSEQ multiplex PCR. The data contain over 2 million clones, about 95% of them seen just once; the ten biggest clones take up around 1.1%. Selected positively for CCR7 and CD45RO-negative, naive CD8 cells excluded terminally differentiated effector memory CD45RA+ cells. The source material was naive CD8+ T cells sorted from blood. These receptors were taken from a man younger than 35 in good health.

The CDR3 DNA reads as TGCGCCAGCAGGGGGACAGGGCGGAACGAAAAACTGTTTTTT. This sequence encodes CASRGTGRNEKLFF. The chain has TRBV5-1 and TRBJ1-4, with TRBD1 matching 9 bases. CDR3 size: 14 residues. Germline values: CDR1 SGHRS, CDR2 YFSETQ. V lost 5 bases, J lost 8 bases, and 7 bases stayed unmatched.

Concerning this clone: Other DNA sequences in this specimen translate into the identical CDR3. This chain uses TRBV9 with TRBJ2-7; 7 bases map to TRBD2. Germline loops: CDR1 SGDLS, CDR2 YYNGEE. This CDR3 spans 13 amino acids. The V and J ends lost 2 bases and 3 bases, in that order; junction bases with no gene match: 2. CDR3: CASSVGLNYEQYF. The CDR3 bases are TGTGCCAGCAGCGTGGGACTAAACTACGAGCAGTACTTC.

The chain recombines TRBV30 with TRBJ2-7; the match to TRBD1 covers 9 bases. CDR1 and CDR2 (germline): GTSNPN, SVGIG (reference sequence). The junction had 3 bases not matched to a gene; V was cut back by 0 bases and J by 6 bases. The CDR3 length is 13 residues. The CDR3 protein is CAWSVLTGGEQYF. The CDR3 DNA is TGTGCCTGGAGTGTATTGACAGGGGGCGAGCAGTACTTC.

This clone appeared once. This rearrangement joins TRBV7-9 to TRBJ1-2; D is unclear. Germline CDR1 is SEHNR and CDR2 is FQNEAQ (reference sequence). The CDR3 covers 14 residues. The V end was cut by 5 bases, the J end by 4 bases, with 14 bases between. Written as DNA, the CDR3 is TGTGCCAGCAGCCCACATGACTTGGCCTATGGCTACACCTTC. Its protein is CASSPHDLAYGYTF.

This chain uses TRBV5-1 with TRBJ2-7; TRBD1 matches 9 bases. The CDR3 has 14 residues. Per germline, CDR1 SGHRS and CDR2 YFSETQ. The V segment lost 6 bases and the J segment 7 bases; nucleotides outside the gene matches: 11. The CDR3 reads CASTAFGTGSEQYF. The CDR3 coding sequence is TGCGCCAGCACCGCCTTCGGGACAGGGTCGGAGCAGTACTTC.

The CDR3 loop is CASSYPTGSFFVDTQYF. DNA for the CDR3: TGTGCCAGCAGCTACCCGACTGGAAGCTTTTTTGTTGATACGCAGTATTTT. V usage is TRBV7-8 and J usage is TRBJ2-3, with D uncertain. CDR3 length: 17 amino acids. Germline V gene sequence: CDR1 SGHVS, CDR2 FQNEAQ. Trimming shortened V by 4 bases and J by 6 bases, and 23 bases separated the two germline ends.

The CDR3 DNA sequence: TGTGCCAGCAGCTTAGTTGGGGGGTACCAAGAGACCCAGTACTTC. Its protein is CASSLVGGYQETQYF. This chain links TRBV7-9 with TRBJ2-5; maybe TRBD2 (6 bases). Germline V gene sequence: CDR1 SEHNR, CDR2 FQNEAQ (reference sequence). The CDR3 consists of 15 residues. Trimming cost V 1 base and J 0 bases, with 9 bases left between them. The full variable domain, with the rest looked up from reference TRBV7-9 and TRBJ2-5, is DTGVSQNPRHKITKRGQNVTFRCDPISEHNRLYWYRQTLGQGPEFLTYFQNEAQLEKSRLLSDRFSAERPKGSFSTLEIQRTEQGDSAMYLCASSLVGGYQETQYFGPGTRLLVL.

Regarding this clone: The identical CDR3 is also encoded by other nucleotide sequences in the sample. The rearrangement links TRBV7-9 to TRBJ1-1; tentatively, D is TRBD1 (6 bases). This CDR3 comprises 13 residues. Germline lookup yields CDR1 SEHNR and CDR2 FQNEAQ (reference sequence). The V end was cut by 6 bases, the J end by 4 bases, with 12 bases between. The CDR3 sequence is CASSFGGGTEAFF. Written as DNA, the CDR3 is TGTGCCAGCAGTTTTGGGGGCGGCACTGAAGCTTTCTTT. Together with reference TRBV7-9 and TRBJ1-1, the CDR3 gives the full variable domain: DTGVSQNPRHKITKRGQNVTFRCDPISEHNRLYWYRQTLGQGPEFLTYFQNEAQLEKSRLLSDRFSAERPKGSFSTLEIQRTEQGDSAMYLCASSFGGGTEAFFGQGTRLTVV.

The chain carries TRBV9 and TRBJ2-7; 8 bases match TRBD1. V lost 4 bases, J lost 6 bases, and 6 bases stayed unmatched. The germline CDR1 and CDR2 sequences are SGDLS and YYNGEE. This CDR3 has 13 amino acids. CDR3 sequence: CASSLDRVGEQYF. CDR3 nucleotide sequence: TGTGCCAGCAGCCTGGACAGGGTGGGCGAGCAGTACTTC.

The chain joins TRBV30 to TRBJ1-4; 7 positions agree with TRBD1. J gave up 8 bases and V 2 bases, and 20 bases lay outside the gene matches. CDR1 and CDR2 (germline): GTSNPN, SVGIG (reference sequence). The CDR3 length is 18 residues. CDR3 sequence reads: CAWSPPLLTTGRREKLFF. The DNA of the CDR3 is TGTGCCTGGAGTCCACCCTTGCTCACGACAGGGCGCCGCGAAAAACTGTTTTTT.

The J gene is TRBJ1-4, the V gene TRBV25-1, with TRBD1 as a possible D gene (5 bases). The CDR3 extends over 15 amino acids. In germline, CDR1 is MGHDK, CDR2 SYGVNS. With 3 bases removed from V and 4 bases from J, the gap between germline ends came to 12 bases. For the CDR3, the DNA is TGTGCCAGCAGTGATGACAGAGGGTTTAATGAAAAACTGTTTTTT. Translating gives CASSDDRGFNEKLFF. The full variable domain, in which reference TRBV25-1 and TRBJ1-4 provide the parts outside the CDR3, is EADIYQTPRYLVIGTGKKITLECSQTMGHDKMYWYQQDPGMELHLIHYSYGVNSTEKGDLSSESTVSRIRTEHFPLTLESARPSHTSQYLCASSDDRGFNEKLFFGSGTQLSVL.

The chain has TRBV11-2 and TRBJ2-7; TRBD2 aligns across 8 bases. Germline trimming cut 5 bases from V and 5 bases from J; bases unmatched to any gene: 11. From germline, CDR1 is SGHAT and CDR2 FQNNGV. This CDR3 region has 15 residues. The CDR3 DNA follows: TGTGCCAGCAGCCATCCCGGACTAGCAAACCACGAGCAGTACTTC. Residues: CASSHPGLANHEQYF. The variable domain in full, completed from reference TRBV11-2 and TRBJ2-7, reads EAGVAQSPRYKIIEKRQSVAFWCNPISGHATLYWYQQILGQGPKLLIQFQNNGVVDDSQLPKDRFSAERLKGVDSTLKIQPAKLEDSAVYLCASSHPGLANHEQYFGPGTRLTVT.

Comments on this clone: At the DNA level, this CDR3 is encoded by other sequences in the same sample as well. The chain combines TRBV27 with TRBJ2-7; tentatively, D is TRBD1 or TRBD2 (5 bases each). This CDR3 has 14 residues. Germline-derived CDR1 and CDR2 are MNHEY and SMNVEV (reference sequence). The V gene lost 2 bases and the J gene lost 2 bases, with 10 bases spanning the gap. The DNA for the CDR3 is TGTGCCAGCAGTTTAGGGGGTCGAACCTACGAGCAGTACTTC. Translated: CASSLGGRTYEQYF.

The rearrangement joins TRBV10-3 to TRBJ2-1; D is tentatively TRBD1 or TRBD2 (5 bases each). Germline assignment: CDR1 ENHRY and CDR2 SYGVKD. CDR3 length: 16 amino acids. Deletions cut 0 bases from V and 4 bases from J, with 13 bases between. This chain's CDR3 is CAISESMGPGYNEQFF. CDR3 bases: TGTGCCATCAGTGAGTCGATGGGACCCGGATACAATGAGCAGTTCTTC.

This clone appeared once. This rearrangement joins TRBV2 to TRBJ2-1, with 7 bases identical to TRBD1. CDR3 size: 13 residues. J gave up 7 bases and V 9 bases, and 9 bases lay outside the gene matches. Germline V gives CDR1 SNHLY, CDR2 FYNNEI. The CDR3 DNA reads TGTGCCAGACAACAGGGGATGGTAAATGAGCAGTTCTTC. Its translation: CARQQGMVNEQFF.

The chain links TRBV27 to TRBJ1-2; D is ambiguous. V was pared by 5 bases and J by 6 bases, with 16 bases between. The germline V gene has CDR1 MNHEY and CDR2 SMNVEV (reference sequence). The CDR3 runs 14 residues. The CDR3 DNA is TGTGCCAGCAGTACTACCTGGGGAGCGGATGGCTACACCTTC. It yields the protein CASSTTWGADGYTF.

The CDR3 region is CASAGTISSGSEAFF. The CDR3 coding sequence is TGTGCCAGCGCCGGGACAATATCATCGGGGTCTGAAGCTTTCTTT. The chain recombines TRBV7-8 with TRBJ1-1, with TRBD1 as a possible D gene (6 bases). CDR1 and CDR2 from the germline V gene are SGHVS and FQNEAQ. This CDR3 spans 15 amino acids. V was pared by 8 bases and J by 6 bases, with 22 bases between.

This clone was observed a few times. The J gene is TRBJ1-2, the V gene TRBV7-2; no reliable D call. V lost 2 bases, J lost 7 bases, and 8 bases lay in between. The CDR3 runs to 12 residues. Looked up from germline, CDR1 is SGHTA and CDR2 is FQGNSA. CDR3 nucleotides: TGTGCCAGCAGCTTATACGGGGTTGGCTACACCTTC. Protein: CASSLYGVGYTF.

Here the CDR3 reads CSVEDGVAYEQYF. CDR3 in DNA: TGCAGCGTTGAAGACGGGGTGGCCTACGAGCAGTACTTC. The V call is TRBV29-1, the J call TRBJ2-7; possibly TRBD2 for D (5 bases). Germline CDR1 and CDR2: SQVTM and ANQGSEA. V lost 0 bases, J lost 2 bases, and 8 bases lay in between. The CDR3 has 13 residues.

The chain links TRBV13 to TRBJ2-7, with 7 bases matching TRBD2. Germline CDR1 and CDR2: PRHDT and FYEKMQ (reference sequence). The ends lost 7 bases at V and 0 bases at J; junction bases unmatched: 12. CDR3 length: 16 residues. The CDR3 here is CASTSSGLQSSYEQYF. CDR3 in DNA: TGTGCCAGCACCTCTAGCGGCCTTCAGAGCTCCTACGAGCAGTACTTC.

This clone was picked up one time. The chain has TRBV27 and TRBJ1-1, with 7 bases lining up with TRBD1. Germline trimming cut 4 bases from V and 3 bases from J; bases unmatched to any gene: 5. The CDR3 has 14 residues. Germline assignment: CDR1 MNHEY and CDR2 SMNVEV (reference sequence). This CDR3 reads CASSSTGVDTEAFF. In DNA, the CDR3 is TGTGCCAGCAGTTCTACAGGGGTTGACACTGAAGCTTTCTTT.